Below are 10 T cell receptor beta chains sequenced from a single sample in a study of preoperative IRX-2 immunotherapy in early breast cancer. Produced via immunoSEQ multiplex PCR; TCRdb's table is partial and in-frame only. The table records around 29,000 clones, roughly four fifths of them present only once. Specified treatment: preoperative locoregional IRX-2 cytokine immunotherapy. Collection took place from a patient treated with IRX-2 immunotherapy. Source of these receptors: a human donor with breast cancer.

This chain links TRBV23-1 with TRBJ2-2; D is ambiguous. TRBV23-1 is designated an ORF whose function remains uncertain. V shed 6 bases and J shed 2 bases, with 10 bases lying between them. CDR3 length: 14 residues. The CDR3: CASSHLPNTGELFF. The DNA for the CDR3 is TGCGCCAGCAGCCACCTCCCAAACACCGGGGAGCTGTTTTTT.

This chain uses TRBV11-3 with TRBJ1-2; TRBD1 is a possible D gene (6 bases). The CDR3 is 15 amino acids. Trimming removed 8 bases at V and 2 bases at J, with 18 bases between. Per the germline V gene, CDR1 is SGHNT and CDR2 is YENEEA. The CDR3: CASPQGGQKNYGYTF. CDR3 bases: TGTGCCAGCCCCCAAGGGGGACAAAAGAACTATGGCTACACCTTC. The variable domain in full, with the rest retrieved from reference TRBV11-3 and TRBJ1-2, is EAGVVQSPRYKIIEKKQPVAFWCNPISGHNTLYWYLQNLGQGPELLIRYENEEAVDDSQLPKDRFSAERLKGVDSTLKIQPAELGDSAVYLCASPQGGQKNYGYTFGSGTRLTVV.

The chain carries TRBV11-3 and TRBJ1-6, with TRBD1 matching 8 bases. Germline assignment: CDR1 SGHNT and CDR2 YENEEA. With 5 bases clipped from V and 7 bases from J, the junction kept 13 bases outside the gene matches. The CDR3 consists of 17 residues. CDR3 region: CASSGPTGEHSNSPLHF. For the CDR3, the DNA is TGTGCCAGCAGCGGCCCGACAGGGGAACATTCCAATTCACCCCTCCACTTT.

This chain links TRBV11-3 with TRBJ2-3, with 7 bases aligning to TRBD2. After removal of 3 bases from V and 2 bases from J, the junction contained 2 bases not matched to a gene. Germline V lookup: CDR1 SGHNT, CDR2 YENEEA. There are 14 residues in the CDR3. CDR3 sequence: CASSLGLYTDTQYF. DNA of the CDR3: TGTGCCAGCAGCTTGGGACTATACACAGATACGCAGTATTTT.

The CDR3 sequence: CASSLTIGNSPLHF. DNA for the CDR3: TGCGCCAGCAGCTTGACTATAGGTAATTCACCCCTCCACTTT. The chain has TRBV5-1 and TRBJ1-6, with unresolved D. The CDR3 has 14 amino acids. Trimming left V 1 base short and J 6 bases short, with 8 bases between. Germline CDR1 and CDR2: SGHRS and YFSETQ. The full variable domain, with the rest looked up from reference TRBV5-1 and TRBJ1-6, is KAGVTQTPRYLIKTRGQQVTLSCSPISGHRSVSWYQQTPGQGLQFLFEYFSETQRNKGNFPGRFSGRQFSNSRSEMNVSTLELGDSALYLCASSLTIGNSPLHFGNGTRLTVT.

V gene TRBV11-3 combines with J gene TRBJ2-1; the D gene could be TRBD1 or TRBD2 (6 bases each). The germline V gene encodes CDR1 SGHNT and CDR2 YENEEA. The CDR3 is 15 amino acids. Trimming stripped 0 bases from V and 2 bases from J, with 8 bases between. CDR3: CASSLEGGPYNEQFF. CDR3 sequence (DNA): TGTGCCAGCAGCTTAGAAGGGGGGCCCTACAATGAGCAGTTCTTC.

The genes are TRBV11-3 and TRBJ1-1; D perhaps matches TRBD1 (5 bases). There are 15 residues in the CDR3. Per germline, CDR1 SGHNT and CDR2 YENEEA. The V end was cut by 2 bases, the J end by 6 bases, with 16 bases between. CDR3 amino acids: CASSLIGGEGSEAFF. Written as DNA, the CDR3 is TGTGCCAGCAGCTTAATTGGGGGGGAAGGGTCTGAAGCTTTCTTT.

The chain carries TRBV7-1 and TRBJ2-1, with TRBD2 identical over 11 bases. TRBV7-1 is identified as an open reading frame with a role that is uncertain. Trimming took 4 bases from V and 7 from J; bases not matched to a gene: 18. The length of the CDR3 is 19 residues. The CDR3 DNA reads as TGTGCCAGCAGCTTAACACCGCTACTAGCGGGAGCCATGGGGAATGAGCAGTTCTTC. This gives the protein CASSLTPLLAGAMGNEQFF.

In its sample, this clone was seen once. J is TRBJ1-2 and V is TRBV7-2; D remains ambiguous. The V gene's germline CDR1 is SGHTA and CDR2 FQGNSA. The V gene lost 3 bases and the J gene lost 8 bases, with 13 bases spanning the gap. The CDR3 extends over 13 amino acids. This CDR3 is CASSFSYDGGYTF. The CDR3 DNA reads TGTGCCAGCAGCTTTAGTTACGACGGGGGCTACACCTTC. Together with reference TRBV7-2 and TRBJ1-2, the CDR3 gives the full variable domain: GAGVSQSPSNKVTEKGKDVELRCDPISGHTALYWYRQSLGQGLEFLIYFQGNSAPDKSGLPSDRFSAERTGGSVSTLTIQRTQQEDSAVYLCASSFSYDGGYTFGSGTRLTVV.

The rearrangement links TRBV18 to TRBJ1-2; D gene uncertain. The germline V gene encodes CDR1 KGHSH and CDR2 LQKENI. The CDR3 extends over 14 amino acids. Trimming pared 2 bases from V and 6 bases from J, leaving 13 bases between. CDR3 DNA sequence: TGTGCCAGCTCACCAGACTCCAAACGAGATGGCTACACCTTC. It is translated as CASSPDSKRDGYTF.